Listed below are T cell receptor beta chains from one sample, sequenced in a study of control samples from healthy donors and cancer patients. The table came from immunoSEQ multiplex PCR; TCRdb's copy has only in-frame clones and leaves some out. The sample includes almost 95,000 clones, 90% of them seen just once. The sample was blood. The receptors derive from a woman between 18 and 29 years old in good health. Each CDR3 is given with its conserved first and last residue. The D gene is left open where the match is weak. A row's size may be missing; if present it is once, few, many or a size class.

clone_size	v_call	j_call	d_call	cdr3_nt	cdr3_aa
.	TRBV6-5	TRBJ1-1	TRBD1	TGTGCCAGCAGTTACTCCGCAGGGGGCGTACCTTTCTTT	CASSYSAGGVPFF
.	TRBV4-1	TRBJ2-3	.	TGCGCCAGCAGCTACAGCGGTGACACAGATACGCAGTATTTT	CASSYSGDTDTQYF
.	TRBV7-6	TRBJ1-5	TRBD1	TGTGCCAGCAGCCCAAACGCAGGGGGCCATCAGCCCCAGCATTTT	CASSPNAGGHQPQHF
.	TRBV19	TRBJ1-4	.	TGTGCCAGTAGAAGCGAGGCGGGCCCAACTAATGAAAAACTGTTTTTT	CASRSEAGPTNEKLFF
.	TRBV5-1	TRBJ2-7	TRBD1	TGCGCCAGCAGCGGAGGGACAGGGGGCGAGTACGAGCAGTACTTC	CASSGGTGGEYEQYF
.	TRBV5-4	TRBJ2-3	.	TGTGCCAGCAGCTTGATCGGGGGTAGCACAGATACGCAGTATTTT	CASSLIGGSTDTQYF
.	TRBV19	TRBJ1-1	.	TGTGCCAGTACCCTGGGTGCTGGGAGCACTGAAGCTTTCTTT	CASTLGAGSTEAFF
.	TRBV4-2	TRBJ2-1	TRBD2	TGTGCCAGCAGCGCAGCGGGGGGGCCTCTAAACAATGAGCAGTTCTTC	CASSAAGGPLNNEQFF
.	TRBV9	TRBJ2-3	TRBD2	TGTGCCAGCAGCGTAGCTCGGGGGAGCGGGGGGCCTTCCCTCACAGATACGCAGTATTTT	CASSVARGSGGPSLTDTQYF
once	TRBV18	TRBJ2-5	.	TGTGCCAGCTCACCAAACCAAGAGACCCAGTACTTC	CASSPNQETQYF
.	TRBV5-1	TRBJ1-4	.	TGCGCCAGCAGCCTAGGTGGGGGGGCTAATGAAAAACTGTTTTTT	CASSLGGGANEKLFF
.	TRBV9	TRBJ2-5	.	TGTGCCAGCAGCGTAGGCATTCGGGACCACCAAGAGACCCAGTACTTC	CASSVGIRDHQETQYF
once	TRBV7-2	TRBJ2-5	TRBD2	TGTGCCAGCAGCAGGACTAGAGGAGAGACCCAGTACTTC	CASSRTRGETQYF
.	TRBV19	TRBJ1-2	.	TGTGCCAGTCGGACAACCGAACTATCCTTGACAGTTCTCTATGGCTACACCTTC	CASRTTELSLTVLYGYTF
.	TRBV7-2	TRBJ2-7	TRBD2	TGTGCCAGCAGCTTATCAGGGACTAGCCCGTACTTC	CASSLSGTSPYF
.	TRBV6-6	TRBJ1-3	.	TGTGCCAGCAATCAGCCGGGGAGTGGAAACACCATATATTTT	CASNQPGSGNTIYF
.	TRBV3-1/TRBV3-2	TRBJ2-3	TRBD2	TGTGCCAGCAGACTTAGCGGGGGGCGCACAGATACGCAGTATTTT	CASRLSGGRTDTQYF
.	TRBV29-1	TRBJ1-2	.	TGCAGCGTTGAGGGGGGCGGTGGCTACACCTTC	CSVEGGGGYTF
few	TRBV7-6	TRBJ1-1	.	TGTGCCAGCAAGTCACAGCCGAACACTGAAGCTTTCTTT	CASKSQPNTEAFF
.	TRBV2	TRBJ2-5	TRBD1	TGTGCCAGCAGAGGGGGACAGTCCTCATTTTACCAAGAGACCCAGTACTTC	CASRGGQSSFYQETQYF
.	TRBV19	TRBJ1-1	.	TGTGCCAGTAGTTGGACACGAACTACCACTGAAGCTTTCTTT	CASSWTRTTTEAFF
.	TRBV6-1	TRBJ1-4	.	TGTGCCAGCAGTGAAAGGGGCAGCCTCAATGAAAAACTGTTTTTT	CASSERGSLNEKLFF
.	TRBV7-9	TRBJ2-2	.	TGTGCCAGCAGCTTCCGCCGCCTAGAGACCGGGGAGCTGTTTTTT	CASSFRRLETGELFF
.	TRBV7-2	TRBJ1-2	.	TGTGCCAGCAGACCTAACCCCGGGACACCTGGAGATGGCTACACCTTC	CASRPNPGTPGDGYTF
.	TRBV6-5	TRBJ2-3	.	TGTGCCAGCACAATGGGAGGATTCACAGATACGCAGTATTTT	CASTMGGFTDTQYF
.	TRBV5-1	TRBJ1-3	.	TGCGCCAGCAAACGACAGGCCACGGACACCATATATTTT	CASKRQATDTIYF
.	TRBV3-1/TRBV3-2	TRBJ2-2	.	TGTGCCAGCAGCCAGTTGGCAACGAACACCGGGGAGCTGTTTTTT	CASSQLATNTGELFF
.	TRBV19	TRBJ2-7	.	TGTGCCAGTAGTCCACCGACAAGCCCCTACGAGCAGTACTTC	CASSPPTSPYEQYF
.	TRBV6-5	TRBJ2-7	.	TGTGCCAGCAGTACCGGGATCCACGAATACGAGCAGTACTTC	CASSTGIHEYEQYF
.	TRBV4-1	TRBJ2-7	.	TGCGCCAGCAGCCAAGTAAATGGCCGATCCTACGAGCAGTACTTC	CASSQVNGRSYEQYF
.	TRBV7-9	TRBJ1-1	.	TGTGCCAGCAGCTTAGCTGAGGGGATTGGCACTGAAGCTTTCTTT	CASSLAEGIGTEAFF
.	TRBV3-1/TRBV3-2	TRBJ2-2	TRBD2	TGTGCCAGCAGCCAATTGTCGGGGGGAAACACCGGGGAGCTGTTTTTT	CASSQLSGGNTGELFF
.	TRBV5-5	TRBJ1-2	.	TGTGCCAGCAGCTCCGCGCCCGGGGGCTATGGCTACACCTTC	CASSSAPGGYGYTF